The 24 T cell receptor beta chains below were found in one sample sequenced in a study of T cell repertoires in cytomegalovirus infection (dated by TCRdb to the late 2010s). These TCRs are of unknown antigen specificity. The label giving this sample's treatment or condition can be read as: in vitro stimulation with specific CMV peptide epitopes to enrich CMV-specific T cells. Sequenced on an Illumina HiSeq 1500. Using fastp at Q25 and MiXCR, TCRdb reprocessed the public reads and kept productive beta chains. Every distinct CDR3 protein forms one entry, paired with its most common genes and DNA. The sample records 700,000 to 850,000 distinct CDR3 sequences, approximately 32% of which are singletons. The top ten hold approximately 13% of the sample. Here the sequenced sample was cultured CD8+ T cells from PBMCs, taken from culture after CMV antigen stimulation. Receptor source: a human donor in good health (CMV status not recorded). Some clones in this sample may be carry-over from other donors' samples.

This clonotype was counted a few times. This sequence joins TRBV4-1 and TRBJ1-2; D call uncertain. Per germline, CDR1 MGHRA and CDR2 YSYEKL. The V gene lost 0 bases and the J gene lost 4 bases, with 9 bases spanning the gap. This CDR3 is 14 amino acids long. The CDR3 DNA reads TGCGCCAGCAGCCAAGATGAAGAAATCTATGGCTACACCTTC. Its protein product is CASSQDEEIYGYTF.

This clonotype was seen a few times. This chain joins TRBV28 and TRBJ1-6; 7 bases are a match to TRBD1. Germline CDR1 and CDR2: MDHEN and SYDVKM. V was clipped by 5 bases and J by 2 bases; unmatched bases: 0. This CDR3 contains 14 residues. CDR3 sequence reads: CASSDRAYNSPLHF. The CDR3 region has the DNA TGTGCCAGCAGTGACAGGGCCTATAATTCACCCCTCCACTTT. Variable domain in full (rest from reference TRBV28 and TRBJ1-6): DVKVTQSSRYLVKRTGEKVFLECVQDMDHENMFWYRQDPGLGLRLIYFSYDVKMKEKGDIPEGYSVSREKKERFSLILESASTNQTSMYLCASSDRAYNSPLHFGNGTRLTVT.

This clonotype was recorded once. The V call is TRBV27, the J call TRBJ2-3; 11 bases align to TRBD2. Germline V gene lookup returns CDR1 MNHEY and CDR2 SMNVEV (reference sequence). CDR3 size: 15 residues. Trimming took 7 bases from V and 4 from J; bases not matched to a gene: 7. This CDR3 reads CASIYIAGGPDTQYF. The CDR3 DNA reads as TGTGCCAGCATCTATATAGCGGGGGGGCCAGATACGCAGTATTTT.

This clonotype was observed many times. CDR3: CSAPGDGHSPLHF. DNA for the CDR3: TGCAGTGCTCCAGGGGACGGGCATTCACCCCTCCACTTT. The chain links TRBV20-1 to TRBJ1-6; D might be TRBD1 (6 bases). The germline CDR1 and CDR2 sequences are DFQATT and SNEGSKA (reference sequence). The V and J ends lost 5 bases and 8 bases respectively, with 13 bases between them. The CDR3 length is 13 residues.

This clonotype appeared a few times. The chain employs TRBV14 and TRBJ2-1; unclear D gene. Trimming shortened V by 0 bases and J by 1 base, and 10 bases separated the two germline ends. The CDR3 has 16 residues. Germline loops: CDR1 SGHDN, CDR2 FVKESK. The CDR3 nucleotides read TGTGCCAGCAGCCAAGATCGGAGATATTCCTACAATGAGCAGTTCTTC. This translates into CASSQDRRYSYNEQFF.

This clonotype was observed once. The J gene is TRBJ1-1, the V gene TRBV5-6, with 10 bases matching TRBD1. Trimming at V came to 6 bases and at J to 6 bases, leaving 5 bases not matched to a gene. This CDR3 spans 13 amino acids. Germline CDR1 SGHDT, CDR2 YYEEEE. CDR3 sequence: CASKSGTGAEAFF. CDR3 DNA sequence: TGTGCCAGCAAGTCCGGGACAGGGGCTGAAGCTTTCTTT.

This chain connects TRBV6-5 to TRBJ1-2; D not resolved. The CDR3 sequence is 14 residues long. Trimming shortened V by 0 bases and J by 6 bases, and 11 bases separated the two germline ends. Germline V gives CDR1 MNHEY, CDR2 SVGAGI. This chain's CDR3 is CASSYSGSPHGYTF. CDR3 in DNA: TGTGCCAGCAGTTACTCGGGGTCACCCCATGGCTACACCTTC.

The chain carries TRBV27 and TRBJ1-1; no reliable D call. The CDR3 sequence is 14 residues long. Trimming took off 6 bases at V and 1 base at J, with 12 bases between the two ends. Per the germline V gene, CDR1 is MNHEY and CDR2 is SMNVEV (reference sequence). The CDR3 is CASRGWIENTEAFF. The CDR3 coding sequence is TGTGCCAGCAGGGGCTGGATAGAGAACACTGAAGCTTTCTTT.

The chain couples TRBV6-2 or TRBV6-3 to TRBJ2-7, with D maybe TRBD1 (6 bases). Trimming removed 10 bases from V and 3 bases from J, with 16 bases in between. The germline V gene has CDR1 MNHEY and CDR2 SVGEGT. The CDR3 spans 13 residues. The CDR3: CATQGPVNYEQYV. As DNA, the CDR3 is TGTGCCACCCAGGGGCCAGTCAACTACGAGCAGTACGTC.

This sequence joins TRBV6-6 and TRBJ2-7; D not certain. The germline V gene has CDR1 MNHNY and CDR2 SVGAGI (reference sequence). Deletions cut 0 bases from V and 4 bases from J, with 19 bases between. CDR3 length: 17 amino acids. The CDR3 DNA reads TGTGCCAGCAGTTACTCGGTTCCAATTGGTGGGGAATACGAGCAGTACGTC. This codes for CASSYSVPIGGEYEQYV.

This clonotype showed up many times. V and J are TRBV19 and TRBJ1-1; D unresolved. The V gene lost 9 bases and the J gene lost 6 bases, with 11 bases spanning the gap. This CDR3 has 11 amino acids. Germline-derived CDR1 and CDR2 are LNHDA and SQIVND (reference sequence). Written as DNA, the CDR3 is TGTGCCAGCAGCCCCGGCGCTGAAGCTTTCTTT. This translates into CASSPGAEAFF. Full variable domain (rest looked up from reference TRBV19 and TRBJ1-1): DGGITQSPKYLFRKEGQNVTLSCEQNLNHDAMYWYRQDPGQGLRLIYYSQIVNDFQKGDIAEGYSVSREKKESFPLTVTSAQKNPTAFYLCASSPGAEAFFGQGTRLTVV.

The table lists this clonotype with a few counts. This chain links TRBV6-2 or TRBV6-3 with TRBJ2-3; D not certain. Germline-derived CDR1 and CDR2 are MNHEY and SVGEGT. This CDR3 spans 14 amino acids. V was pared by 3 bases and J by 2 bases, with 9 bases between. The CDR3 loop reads CASSYYFYTDTQYF. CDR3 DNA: TGTGCCAGCAGTTATTACTTTTACACAGATACGCAGTATTTT.

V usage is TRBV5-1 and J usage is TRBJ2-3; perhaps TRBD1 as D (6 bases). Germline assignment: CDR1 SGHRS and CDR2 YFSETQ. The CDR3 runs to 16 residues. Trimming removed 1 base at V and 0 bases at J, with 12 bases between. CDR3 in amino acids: CASSLHSGDSTDTQYF. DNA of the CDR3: TGCGCCAGCAGCTTGCACTCAGGGGATAGCACAGATACGCAGTATTTT.

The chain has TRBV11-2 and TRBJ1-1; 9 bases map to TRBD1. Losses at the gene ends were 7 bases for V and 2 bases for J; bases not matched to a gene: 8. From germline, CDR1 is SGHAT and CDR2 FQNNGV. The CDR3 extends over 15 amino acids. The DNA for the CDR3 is TGTGCCAGCACCGTTTCACAGGGGGCCAACACTGAAGCTTTCTTT. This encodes CASTVSQGANTEAFF.

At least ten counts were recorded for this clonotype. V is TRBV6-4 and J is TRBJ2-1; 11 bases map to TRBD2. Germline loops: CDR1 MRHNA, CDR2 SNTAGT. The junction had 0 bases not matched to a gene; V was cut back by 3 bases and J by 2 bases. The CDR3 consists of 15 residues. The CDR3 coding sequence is TGTGCCAGCAGTGATAGCGGGGGGGCCTACAATGAGCAGTTCTTC. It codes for CASSDSGGAYNEQFF.

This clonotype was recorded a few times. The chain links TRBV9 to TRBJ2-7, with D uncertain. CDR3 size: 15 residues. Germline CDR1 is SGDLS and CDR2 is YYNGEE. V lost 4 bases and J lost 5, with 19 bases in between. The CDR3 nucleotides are TGTGCCAGCAGCCCCGGCGCAGCGAGTCCTCACGAGCAGTACGTC. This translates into CASSPGAASPHEQYV.

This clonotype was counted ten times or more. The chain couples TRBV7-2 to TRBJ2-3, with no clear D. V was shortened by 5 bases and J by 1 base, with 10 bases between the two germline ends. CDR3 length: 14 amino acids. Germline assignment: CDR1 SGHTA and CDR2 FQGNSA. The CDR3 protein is CASSGGVRTDTQYF. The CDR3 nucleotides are TGTGCCAGCAGCGGCGGAGTTCGCACAGATACGCAGTATTTT.

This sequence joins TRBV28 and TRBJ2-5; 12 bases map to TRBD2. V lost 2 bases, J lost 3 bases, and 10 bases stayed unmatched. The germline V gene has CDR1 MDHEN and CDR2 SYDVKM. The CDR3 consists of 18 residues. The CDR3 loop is CASSLTTSGGLTEETQYF. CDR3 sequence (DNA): TGTGCCAGCAGTTTAACGACTAGCGGGGGACTCACCGAAGAGACCCAGTACTTC.

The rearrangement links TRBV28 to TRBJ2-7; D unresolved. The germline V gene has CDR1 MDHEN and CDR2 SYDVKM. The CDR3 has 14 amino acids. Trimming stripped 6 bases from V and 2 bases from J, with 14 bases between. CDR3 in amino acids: CASSPLHEPYEQYV. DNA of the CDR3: TGTGCCAGCAGCCCCTTGCATGAGCCCTACGAGCAGTACGTC.

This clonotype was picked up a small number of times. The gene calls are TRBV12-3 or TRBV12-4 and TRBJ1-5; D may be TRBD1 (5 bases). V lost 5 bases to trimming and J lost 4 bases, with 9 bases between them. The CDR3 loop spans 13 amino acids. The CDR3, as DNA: TGTGCCAGCAGTACAGGTGCGAATCAGCCCCAGCATTTT. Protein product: CASSTGANQPQHF.

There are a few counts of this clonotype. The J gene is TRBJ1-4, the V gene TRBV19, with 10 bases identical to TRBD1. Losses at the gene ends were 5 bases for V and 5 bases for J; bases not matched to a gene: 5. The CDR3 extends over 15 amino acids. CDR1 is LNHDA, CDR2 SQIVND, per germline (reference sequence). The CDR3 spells CASSPWTGGNEKLFF. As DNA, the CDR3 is TGTGCCAGTAGTCCCTGGACAGGGGGAAATGAAAAACTGTTTTTT.

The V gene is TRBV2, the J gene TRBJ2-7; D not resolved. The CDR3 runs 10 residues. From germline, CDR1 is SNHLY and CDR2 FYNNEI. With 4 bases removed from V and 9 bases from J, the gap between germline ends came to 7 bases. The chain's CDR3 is CASSGFVQYF. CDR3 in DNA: TGTGCCAGCAGTGGGTTCGTGCAGTACTTC.

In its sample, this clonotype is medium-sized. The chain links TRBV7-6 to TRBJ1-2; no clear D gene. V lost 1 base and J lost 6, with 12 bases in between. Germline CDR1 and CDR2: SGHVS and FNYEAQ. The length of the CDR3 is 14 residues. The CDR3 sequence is CASSLVIGSNGYTF. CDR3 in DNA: TGTGCCAGCAGCTTAGTTATAGGGTCTAATGGCTACACCTTC.

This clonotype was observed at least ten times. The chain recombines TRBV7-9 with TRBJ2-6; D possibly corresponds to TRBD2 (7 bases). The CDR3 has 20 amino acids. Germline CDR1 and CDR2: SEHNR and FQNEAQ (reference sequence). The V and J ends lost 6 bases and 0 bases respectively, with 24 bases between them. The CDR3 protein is CASRGAGAAFPHSGANVLTF. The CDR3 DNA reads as TGTGCCAGCAGGGGTGCGGGGGCCGCCTTCCCGCACTCTGGGGCCAACGTCCTGACTTTC.